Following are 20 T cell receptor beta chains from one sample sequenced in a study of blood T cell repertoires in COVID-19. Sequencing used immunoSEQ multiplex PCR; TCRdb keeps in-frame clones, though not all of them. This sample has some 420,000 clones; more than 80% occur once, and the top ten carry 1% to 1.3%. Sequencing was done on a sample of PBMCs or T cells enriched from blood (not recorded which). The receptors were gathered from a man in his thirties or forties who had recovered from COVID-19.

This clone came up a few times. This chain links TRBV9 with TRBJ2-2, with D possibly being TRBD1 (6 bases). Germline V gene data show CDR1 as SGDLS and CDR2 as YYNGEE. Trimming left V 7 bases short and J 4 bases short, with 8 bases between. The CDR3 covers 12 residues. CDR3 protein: CASGGPTGELFF. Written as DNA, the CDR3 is TGTGCCAGCGGGGGCCCCACCGGGGAGCTGTTTTTT.

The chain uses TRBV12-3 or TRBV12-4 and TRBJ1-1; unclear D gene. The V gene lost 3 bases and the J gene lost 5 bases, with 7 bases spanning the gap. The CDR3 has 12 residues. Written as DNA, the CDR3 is TGTGCCAGCAGTTTTCGGGGAACTGAAGCTTTCTTT. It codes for CASSFRGTEAFF.

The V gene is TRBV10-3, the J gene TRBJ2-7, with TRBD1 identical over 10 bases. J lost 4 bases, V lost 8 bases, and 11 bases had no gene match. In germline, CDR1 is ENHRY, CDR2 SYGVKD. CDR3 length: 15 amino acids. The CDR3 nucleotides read TGTGCCATCGCGGCGGGGGACAGGGGAATTTACGAGCAGTACTTC. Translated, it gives CAIAAGDRGIYEQYF.

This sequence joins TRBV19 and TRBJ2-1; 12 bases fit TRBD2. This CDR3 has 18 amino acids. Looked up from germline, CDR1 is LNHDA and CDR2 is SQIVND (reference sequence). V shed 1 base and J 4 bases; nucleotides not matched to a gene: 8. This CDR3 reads CASSIGTSGTWGYNEQFF. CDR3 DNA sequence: TGTGCCAGTAGTATAGGGACTAGCGGGACATGGGGTTACAATGAGCAGTTCTTC.

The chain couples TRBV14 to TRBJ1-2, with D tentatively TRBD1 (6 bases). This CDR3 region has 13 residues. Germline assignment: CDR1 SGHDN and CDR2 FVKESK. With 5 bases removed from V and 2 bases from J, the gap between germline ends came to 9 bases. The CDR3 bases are TGTGCCAGCAGCGGGGGCCCAAACTATGGCTACACCTTC. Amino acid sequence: CASSGGPNYGYTF.

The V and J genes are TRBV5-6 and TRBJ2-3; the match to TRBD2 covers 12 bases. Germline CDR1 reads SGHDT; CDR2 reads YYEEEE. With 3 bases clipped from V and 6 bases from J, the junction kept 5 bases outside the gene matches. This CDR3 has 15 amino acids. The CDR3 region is CASSSTSGRTDTQYF. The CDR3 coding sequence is TGTGCCAGCAGCTCAACTAGCGGGAGGACTGATACGCAGTATTTT.

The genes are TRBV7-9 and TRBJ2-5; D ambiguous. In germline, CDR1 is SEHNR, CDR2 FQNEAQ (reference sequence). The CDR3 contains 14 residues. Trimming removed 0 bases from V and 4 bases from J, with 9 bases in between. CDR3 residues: CASSLARSPETQYF. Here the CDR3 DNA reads TGTGCCAGCAGCTTAGCCCGGTCCCCAGAGACCCAGTACTTC.

The CDR3 DNA reads TGTGCCAGCAGATCGACAGGGTCGGGTCGTCAGCCCCAGCATTTT. This codes for CASRSTGSGRQPQHF. The V call is TRBV5-5, the J call TRBJ1-5, with 7 bases matching TRBD1. V dropped 5 bases and J dropped 6; count of bases not matched to a gene: 11. The germline gives CDR1 SGHKS, CDR2 YYEKEE (reference sequence). The CDR3 totals 15 residues.

The DNA for the CDR3 is TGTGCCAGCAGCGGCCGGGACAGGGGGGATAATGAGCAGTTCTTC. As protein: CASSGRDRGDNEQFF. The chain links TRBV7-2 to TRBJ2-1; 11 bases map to TRBD1. The germline CDR1 and CDR2 sequences are SGHTA and FQGNSA. CDR3 length: 15 residues. Losses at the gene ends were 5 bases for V and 7 bases for J; bases not matched to a gene: 7. Combining the CDR3 with reference TRBV7-2 and TRBJ2-1 gives the whole variable domain GAGVSQSPSNKVTEKGKDVELRCDPISGHTALYWYRQSLGQGLEFLIYFQGNSAPDKSGLPSDRFSAERTGGSVSTLTIQRTQQEDSAVYLCASSGRDRGDNEQFFGPGTRLTVL.

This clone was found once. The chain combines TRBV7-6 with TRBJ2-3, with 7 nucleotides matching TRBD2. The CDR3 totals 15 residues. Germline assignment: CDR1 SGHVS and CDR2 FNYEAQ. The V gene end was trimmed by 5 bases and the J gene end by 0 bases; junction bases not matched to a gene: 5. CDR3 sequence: CASSARLASTDTQYF. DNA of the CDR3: TGTGCCAGCAGCGCCAGACTAGCTAGCACAGATACGCAGTATTTT.

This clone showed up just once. CDR3 bases: TGTGCCAGCAGCTTGGCGCCGTTCATGGGCAGCACTGAAGCTTTCTTT. Residues: CASSLAPFMGSTEAFF. The gene calls are TRBV11-2 and TRBJ1-1; D ambiguous. V was pared by 3 bases and J by 4 bases, with 18 bases between. The germline gives CDR1 SGHAT, CDR2 FQNNGV. The CDR3 totals 16 residues.

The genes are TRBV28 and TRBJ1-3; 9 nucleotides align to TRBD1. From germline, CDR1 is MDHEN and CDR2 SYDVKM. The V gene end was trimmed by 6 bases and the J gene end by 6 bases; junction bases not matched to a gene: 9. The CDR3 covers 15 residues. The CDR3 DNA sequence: TGTGCCAGCAGCAACGGGGGACAGGGCGAAAACACCATATATTTT. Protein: CASSNGGQGENTIYF.

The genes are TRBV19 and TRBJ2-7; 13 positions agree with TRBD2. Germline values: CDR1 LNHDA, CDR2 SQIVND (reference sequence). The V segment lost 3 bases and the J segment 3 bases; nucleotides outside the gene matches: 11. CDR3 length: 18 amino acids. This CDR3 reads CASSISVRRTSGSYEQYF. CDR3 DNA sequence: TGTGCCAGTAGTATCTCCGTGCGGCGGACTAGCGGGAGCTACGAGCAGTACTTC.

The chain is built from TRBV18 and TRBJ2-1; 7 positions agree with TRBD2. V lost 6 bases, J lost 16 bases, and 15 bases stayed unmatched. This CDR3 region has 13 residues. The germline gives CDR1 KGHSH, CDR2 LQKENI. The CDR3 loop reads CASSPRWEGEGFF. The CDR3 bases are TGTGCCAGCTCGCCTCGTTGGGAAGGGGAGGGATTCTTC.

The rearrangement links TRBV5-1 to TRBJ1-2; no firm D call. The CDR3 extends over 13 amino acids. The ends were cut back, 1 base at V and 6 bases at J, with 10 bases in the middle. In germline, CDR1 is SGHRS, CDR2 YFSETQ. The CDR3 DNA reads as TGCGCCAGCAGCTTGATCGCAGATAATGGCTACACCTTC. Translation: CASSLIADNGYTF.

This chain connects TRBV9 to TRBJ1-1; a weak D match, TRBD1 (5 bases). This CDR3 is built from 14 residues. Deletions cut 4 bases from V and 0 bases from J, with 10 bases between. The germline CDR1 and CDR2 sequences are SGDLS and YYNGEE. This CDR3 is CASSPQGLNTEAFF. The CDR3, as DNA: TGTGCCAGCAGCCCGCAGGGTTTGAACACTGAAGCTTTCTTT.

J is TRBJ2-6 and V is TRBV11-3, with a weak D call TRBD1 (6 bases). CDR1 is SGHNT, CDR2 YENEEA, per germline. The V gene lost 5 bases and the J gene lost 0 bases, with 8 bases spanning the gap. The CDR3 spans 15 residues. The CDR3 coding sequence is TGTGCCAGCAGCAAAGGGGGCTCTGGGGCCAACGTCCTGACTTTC. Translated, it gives CASSKGGSGANVLTF. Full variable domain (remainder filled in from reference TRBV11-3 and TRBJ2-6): EAGVVQSPRYKIIEKKQPVAFWCNPISGHNTLYWYLQNLGQGPELLIRYENEEAVDDSQLPKDRFSAERLKGVDSTLKIQPAELGDSAVYLCASSKGGSGANVLTFGAGSRLTVL.

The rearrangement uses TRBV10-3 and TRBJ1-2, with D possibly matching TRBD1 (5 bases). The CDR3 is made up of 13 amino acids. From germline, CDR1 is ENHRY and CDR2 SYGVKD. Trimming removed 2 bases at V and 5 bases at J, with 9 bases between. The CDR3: CAISEETVYGYTF. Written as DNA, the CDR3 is TGTGCCATCAGTGAGGAGACAGTTTATGGCTACACCTTC.

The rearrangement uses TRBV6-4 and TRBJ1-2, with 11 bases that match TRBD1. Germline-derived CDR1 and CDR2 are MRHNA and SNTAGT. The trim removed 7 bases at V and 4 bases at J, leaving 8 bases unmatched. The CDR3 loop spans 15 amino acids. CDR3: CASKLTDRGPYGYTF. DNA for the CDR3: TGTGCCAGCAAGCTCACGGACAGGGGGCCCTATGGCTACACCTTC.

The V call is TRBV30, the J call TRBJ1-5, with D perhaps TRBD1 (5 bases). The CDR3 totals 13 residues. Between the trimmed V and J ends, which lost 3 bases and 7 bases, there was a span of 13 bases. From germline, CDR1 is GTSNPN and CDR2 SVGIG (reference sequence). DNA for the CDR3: TGTGCCTGGAGCCAGGGAATAGAACAGCCCCAGCATTTT. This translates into CAWSQGIEQPQHF. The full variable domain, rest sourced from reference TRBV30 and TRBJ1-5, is SQTIHQWPATLVQPVGSPLSLECTVEGTSNPNLYWYRQAAGRGLQLLFYSVGIGQISSEVPQNLSASRPQDRQFILSSKKLLLSDSGFYLCAWSQGIEQPQHFGDGTRLSIL.